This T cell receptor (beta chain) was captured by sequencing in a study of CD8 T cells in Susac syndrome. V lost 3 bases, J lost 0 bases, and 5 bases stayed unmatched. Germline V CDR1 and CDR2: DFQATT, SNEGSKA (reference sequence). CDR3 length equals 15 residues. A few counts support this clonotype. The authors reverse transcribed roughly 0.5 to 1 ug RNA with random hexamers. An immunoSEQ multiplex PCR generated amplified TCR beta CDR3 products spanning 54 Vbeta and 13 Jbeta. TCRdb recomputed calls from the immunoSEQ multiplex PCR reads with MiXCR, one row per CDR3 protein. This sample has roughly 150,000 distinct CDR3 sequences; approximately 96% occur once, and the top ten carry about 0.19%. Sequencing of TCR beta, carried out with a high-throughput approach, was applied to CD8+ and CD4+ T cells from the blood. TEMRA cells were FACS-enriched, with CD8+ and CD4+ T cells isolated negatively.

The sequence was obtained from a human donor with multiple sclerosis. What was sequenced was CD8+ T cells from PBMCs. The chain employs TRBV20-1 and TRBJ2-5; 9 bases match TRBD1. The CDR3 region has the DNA TGCAGTGCTAGCCAACAGGGGGCTAACCAAGAGACCCAGTACTTC. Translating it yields CSASQQGANQETQYF.